This T cell receptor beta chain is drawn from a study of Tregs in tolerant kidney transplant recipients (dated 2019 in TCRdb). A note on the overall study: The transplants used related donors along with nonmyeloablative bone marrow transplantation, and in the human trials mixed chimerism was transient. TCRbeta sequencing was used in the study to identify donor-specific regulatory T cells before combined kidney and bone marrow transplantation, and the identified cells were then tracked after transplant. The full study reports these points: Expanding Tregs with activated donor B cells appeared to identify the most biologically relevant and donor-specific TCRbeta repertoire. Donor-specific Treg expansion was found to exceed global Treg expansion in tolerant patients, suggesting antigen-driven rather than nonspecific expansion. Biological reproducibility was not directly addressed, though technical replication error appeared minimal. PCR primers changed over time for some patients, so nucleotide-level comparison across those patients' samples was not possible. Because only a small number of patients were included, the study had limitations, and the results will need to be validated in larger populations as well as under other immunosuppression protocols.

This sample's time point label indicates: blood sample drawn before combined kidney and bone marrow transplant. Unstimulated Tregs (CD4+CD25+CD127-), CD4+ non-Tregs (CD4+CD25-), CD4 and CD8 cells were FACS-sorted from thawed PBMCs. The patients were a few recipients of combined kidney and bone marrow transplants from the ITN036ST trial, and samples were available only from these trial subjects. Healthy control blood was processed to PBMCs with a Ficoll density gradient and then cryopreserved, whereas patient PBMCs were collected both before and after transplant. Worth noting for this clone: The antigen it recognizes is unknown. Per-nucleotide qualities are absent, and no much larger clonotype sits a single base away.

For TCRbeta CDR3 sequencing, genomic DNA was extracted from sorted cells using the QIAGEN DNeasy Blood and Tissue Kit. Through immunoSEQ, high-throughput TCRbeta CDR3 sequencing was done commercially, including PCR amplification with internal controls and bias correction. On the authors' methods: Unique productive TCRbeta sequences were defined by CDR3 nucleotide sequence where primers matched, otherwise by CDR3 amino acid sequence with Vbeta and Jbeta genes. To correct sorting error, sequences shared between sorted populations at a frequency ratio of 2:1 or less were removed; the rest were assigned to the higher population. Sequences were defined as donor-reactive when expanded at least 5-fold in CFSE-low cells versus unstimulated cells and present at a frequency of at least 0.01% in CFSE-low cells. Jensen-Shannon divergence, calculated on the top 100 TCRbeta sequences ranked by frequency, was used to quantify repertoire divergence. For samples with multiple sequencing runs, sorting error was corrected in each run separately before the runs were combined. TCRdb mirrors the immuneACCESS table, restricted to in-frame sequences. Some clones are absent from its copies; in checked studies, under half trace to an unresolved V gene, and the reason for the others is unknown. V and J calls plus clone size are reproduced from that table; the DNA served to infer D and trimming. This sample lists roughly 66,000 clones; approximately 92% were detected once. The top ten clones comprise roughly 11% of the sample.

Source: CD8+ T cells from blood, taken before the transplant. This TCR was recovered from a human donor who received a combined kidney and bone marrow transplant.

The DNA is TGTGCCAGCAGTCCAGCAGCGGCTGCTGAAGCTTTCTTT. This sequence encodes CASSPAAAAEAFF. The chain joins TRBV7-9 to TRBJ1-1; the D gene assignment is ambiguous. For CDR1 and CDR2, the germline V gene (reference sequence) lists SEHNR and FQNEAQ. Taken from cysteine to phenylalanine, the CDR3 has 13 residues. Solely the CDR3 DNA is kept, with 39 bases framed from the first base. V loses 6 bases, J loses 6 bases, and the germline ends lie 14 bases apart.